The rows below give T cell receptor beta chains drawn from one sample of a study of response to subunit inactivated influenza vaccine. TCRdb re-called the RT-PCR reads through MiXCR, storing one row per CDR3 protein. Found here are 630,000 or so distinct CDR3 sequences, less than 20% of them singletons; the top ten hold 11%. Sequencing used PBMCs from blood, obtained about 13 days after vaccination. The receptors shown here come from a man between 50 and 59 years old who received an inactivated influenza vaccine. Both conserved end residues are part of each CDR3. A D gene is named only where the DNA matches it firmly. Rows may omit the clone size; those that give it use once, few, many or a size class.

v_gene	j_gene	d_gene	abundance	CDR3aa	CDR3nt
TRBV5-1	TRBJ1-2	-	-	CASSLADGFLNYGYTF	TGCGCCAGCAGCTTGGCCGACGGCTTCCTCAACTATGGCTACACCTTC
TRBV9	TRBJ2-2	TRBD1	-	CASSPRTGRVGELFF	TGTGCCAGCAGCCCACGGACAGGGCGGGTCGGGGAGCTGTTTTTT
TRBV9	TRBJ2-7	-	-	CASSVGVTYEQYF	TGTGCCAGCAGCGTAGGTGTCACCTACGAGCAGTACTTC
TRBV12-3/TRBV12-4	TRBJ1-2	-	many	CASSLIGVWGYTF	TGTGCCAGCAGTTTGATCGGGGTTTGGGGCTACACCTTC
TRBV28	TRBJ2-4	TRBD1	-	CASLPGGGKNIQYF	TGTGCCAGCCTTCCAGGGGGTGGCAAAAACATTCAGTACTTC
TRBV6-1	TRBJ1-2	-	-	CASSTKQGLGYGYTF	TGTGCCAGCAGTACCAAACAGGGATTAGGCTATGGCTACACCTTC
TRBV4-2	TRBJ1-1	-	many	CASSQDVGPFKAFF	TGTGCCAGCAGCCAAGACGTGGGTCCATTCAAAGCTTTCTTT
TRBV28	TRBJ2-5	TRBD1	-	CASSSLTHRQGAGETQYF	TGTGCCAGCAGTTCCTTAACACACCGACAGGGGGCTGGTGAGACCCAGTACTTC
TRBV20-1	TRBJ2-1	-	few	CSARPLERYNEQFF	TGCAGTGCTAGACCACTGGAGCGGTACAATGAGCAGTTCTTC
TRBV10-1	TRBJ1-1	-	-	CASSESPTNTEAFF	TGCGCCAGCAGTGAGTCCCCCACGAACACTGAAGCTTTCTTT
TRBV4-3	TRBJ2-4	-	-	CASSQDPTRGVAKNIQYF	TGCGCCAGCAGCCAAGACCCTACAAGAGGGGTAGCCAAAAACATTCAGTACTTC
TRBV2	TRBJ1-2	-	few	CASRVGNYGYTF	TGTGCCAGCAGGGTGGGTAACTATGGCTACACCTTC